This is a list of T cell receptor beta chains from one sample in a study of spatial heterogeneity in lung cancer. TCRdb analysed the 5' RACE reads with MiXCR anew, one entry per CDR3 protein. Among tens of thousands of distinct CDR3 sequences listed, about 4.6% were seen once. The sequenced sample was PBMCs, obtained at surgery. Every receptor here comes from a male donor with early-stage non-small cell lung cancer. Both conserved end residues are part of each CDR3. Fields, in order: J gene, V gene, clone size, D gene, CDR3 protein, CDR3 DNA. A D gene is named only where the DNA matches it firmly. Part of the rows lack a size; the others show once, few, many or a class for expanded clones.

J gene: TRBJ1-5; V gene: TRBV21-1; clone size: many; D gene: NA; CDR3 protein: CASSLDRTVYQPQHF; CDR3 DNA: TGTGCCAGCAGCCTCGACCGGACAGTTTATCAGCCCCAGCATTTT
J gene: TRBJ2-5; V gene: TRBV6-1; clone size: many; D gene: TRBD2; CDR3 protein: CASSEALRLAGGFETQYF; CDR3 DNA: TGTGCCAGCAGTGAAGCGCTTCGGCTAGCGGGAGGATTTGAGACCCAGTACTTC
J gene: TRBJ1-5; V gene: TRBV6-1; clone size: many; D gene: NA; CDR3 protein: CASSTDRNQPQHF; CDR3 DNA: TGTGCCAGCAGTACTGACCGGAATCAGCCCCAGCATTTT
J gene: TRBJ1-5; V gene: TRBV6-2/TRBV6-3; clone size: few; D gene: NA; CDR3 protein: CASSKQGFVQPQHF; CDR3 DNA: TGTGCCAGCAGTAAGCAGGGCTTCGTTCAGCCCCAGCATTTT
J gene: TRBJ2-3; V gene: TRBV28; clone size: few; D gene: NA; CDR3 protein: CASGVYSTDTQYF; CDR3 DNA: TGTGCCAGCGGGGTCTACAGCACAGATACGCAGTATTTT
J gene: TRBJ1-6; V gene: TRBV20-1; clone size: many; D gene: NA; CDR3 protein: CSAVGGPSLHF; CDR3 DNA: TGCAGTGCTGTGGGGGGCCCTTCCCTCCACTTT
J gene: TRBJ1-4; V gene: TRBV3-1; clone size: many; D gene: TRBD1; CDR3 protein: CASSQRWDRGGEKLFF; CDR3 DNA: TGTGCCAGCAGCCAGCGATGGGACAGGGGGGGCGAAAAACTGTTTTTT
J gene: TRBJ2-1; V gene: TRBV7-2; clone size: many; D gene: NA; CDR3 protein: CASSLERGSYNEQFF; CDR3 DNA: TGTGCCAGCAGCTTAGAACGGGGGTCGTACAATGAGCAGTTCTTC
J gene: TRBJ2-3; V gene: TRBV2; clone size: NA; D gene: TRBD2; CDR3 protein: CASRQGLAGTDTQYF; CDR3 DNA: TGTGCCAGCAGGCAAGGGCTAGCGGGCACAGATACGCAGTATTTT
J gene: TRBJ1-1; V gene: TRBV18; clone size: many; D gene: TRBD1; CDR3 protein: CASSPGQQHTEAFF; CDR3 DNA: TGTGCCAGCTCACCGGGACAGCAGCACACTGAAGCTTTCTTT
J gene: TRBJ2-1; V gene: TRBV29-1; clone size: many; D gene: NA; CDR3 protein: CSAEGLYNEQFF; CDR3 DNA: TGCAGCGCTGAAGGGCTCTACAATGAGCAGTTCTTC
J gene: TRBJ1-4; V gene: TRBV3-1; clone size: many; D gene: NA; CDR3 protein: CASSQGWPPPPSGEEKLFF; CDR3 DNA: TGTGCCAGCAGCCAAGGTTGGCCCCCGCCCCCGTCCGGGGAGGAAAAACTGTTTTTT
J gene: TRBJ1-5; V gene: TRBV30; clone size: many; D gene: NA; CDR3 protein: CAWRQGLSQPQHF; CDR3 DNA: TGTGCCTGGAGACAGGGATTGAGTCAGCCCCAGCATTTT
J gene: TRBJ1-5; V gene: TRBV7-2; clone size: many; D gene: TRBD1; CDR3 protein: CASSLAWTGIGSNQPQHF; CDR3 DNA: TGTGCCAGCAGCTTAGCCTGGACAGGTATAGGTAGCAATCAGCCCCAGCATTTT
J gene: TRBJ2-7; V gene: TRBV27; clone size: many; D gene: TRBD2; CDR3 protein: CASSRLAGGSGEQYF; CDR3 DNA: TGTGCCAGCAGCCGACTAGCGGGAGGGTCTGGCGAGCAGTACTTC
J gene: TRBJ2-7; V gene: TRBV7-2; clone size: many; D gene: NA; CDR3 protein: CASTTSYEQYF; CDR3 DNA: TGTGCCAGTACTACCTCCTACGAGCAGTACTTC